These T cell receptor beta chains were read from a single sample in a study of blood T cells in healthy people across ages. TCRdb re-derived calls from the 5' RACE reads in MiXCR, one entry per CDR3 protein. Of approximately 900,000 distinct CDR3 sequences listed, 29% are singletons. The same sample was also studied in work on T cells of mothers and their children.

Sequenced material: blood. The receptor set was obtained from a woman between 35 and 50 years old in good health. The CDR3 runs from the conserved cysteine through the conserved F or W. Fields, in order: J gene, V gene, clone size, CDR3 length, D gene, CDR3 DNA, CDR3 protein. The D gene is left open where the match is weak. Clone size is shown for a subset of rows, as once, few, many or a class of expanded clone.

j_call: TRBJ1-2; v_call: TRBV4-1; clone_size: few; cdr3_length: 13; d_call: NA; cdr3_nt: TGCGCCAGCAGCCAAGGACGAACCTATGGCTACACCTTC; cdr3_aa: CASSQGRTYGYTF
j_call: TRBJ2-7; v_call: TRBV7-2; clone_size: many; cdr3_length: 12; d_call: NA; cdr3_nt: TGTGCCAGCAGCCGTCCCACCTACGAGCAGTACTTC; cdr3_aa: CASSRPTYEQYF
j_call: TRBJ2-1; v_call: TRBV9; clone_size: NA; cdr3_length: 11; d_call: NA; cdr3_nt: TGTGCCAGCAGCGTAAATGATGAGCAGTTCTTC; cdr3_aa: CASSVNDEQFF
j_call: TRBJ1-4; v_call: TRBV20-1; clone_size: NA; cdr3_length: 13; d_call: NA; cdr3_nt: TGCAGTGCTAGAGATTCGGGGGTCGAAAAACTGTTTTTT; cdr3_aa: CSARDSGVEKLFF
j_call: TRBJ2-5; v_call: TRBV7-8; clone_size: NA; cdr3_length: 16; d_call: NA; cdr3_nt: TGTGCCAGCAGCTTAGTGGAGTGGGGGAAACAAGAGACCCAGTACTTC; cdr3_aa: CASSLVEWGKQETQYF
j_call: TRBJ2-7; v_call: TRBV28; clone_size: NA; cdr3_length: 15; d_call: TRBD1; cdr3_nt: TGTGCCAGCAGTTTCCCCCGGACAGGGCTGTACGAGCAGTACTTC; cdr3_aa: CASSFPRTGLYEQYF
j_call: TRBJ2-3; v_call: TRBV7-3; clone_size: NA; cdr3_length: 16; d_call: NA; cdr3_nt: TGTGCCAGCAGCTTATTTGGGGCTACTAGCACAGATACGCAGTATTTT; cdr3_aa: CASSLFGATSTDTQYF
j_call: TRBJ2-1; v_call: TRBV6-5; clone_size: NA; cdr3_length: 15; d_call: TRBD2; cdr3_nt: TGTGCCAGCAGTTCCCTCGAGCGGGGGGGCCTTTCGCAGTTCTTC; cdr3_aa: CASSSLERGGLSQFF
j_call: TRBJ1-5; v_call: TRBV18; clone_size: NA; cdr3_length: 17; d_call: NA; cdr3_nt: TGTGCCAGCTCACCCTTCGACATCACGAGGGGCAATCAGCCCCAGCATTTT; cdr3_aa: CASSPFDITRGNQPQHF
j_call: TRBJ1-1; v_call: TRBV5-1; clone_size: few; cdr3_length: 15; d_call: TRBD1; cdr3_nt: TGCGCCAGCAGCTTGGTCCAGGGGGCGTCAACTGAAGCTTTCTTT; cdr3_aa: CASSLVQGASTEAFF
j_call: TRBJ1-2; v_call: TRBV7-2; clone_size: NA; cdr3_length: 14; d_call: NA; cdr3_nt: TGTGCCAGCAGCCTGGACACATTTTGCTATGGCTACACCTTC; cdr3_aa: CASSLDTFCYGYTF
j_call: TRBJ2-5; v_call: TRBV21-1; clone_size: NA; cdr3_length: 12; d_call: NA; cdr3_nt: TGTGCCAGCAGCGATGTTCCCCGCAGGCAGTACTTC; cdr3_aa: CASSDVPRRQYF
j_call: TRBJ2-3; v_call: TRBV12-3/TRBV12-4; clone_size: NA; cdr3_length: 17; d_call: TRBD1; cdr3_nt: TGTGCCAGCAGTCCATCGGGACAGGGTTTTAGCACAGATACGGAGTATTTT; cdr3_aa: CASSPSGQGFSTDTEYF
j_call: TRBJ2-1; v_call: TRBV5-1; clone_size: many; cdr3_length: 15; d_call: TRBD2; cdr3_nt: TGCGCCAGCAGCTTGACTAGCGGGGACTTCAATGAGCAGTTCTTC; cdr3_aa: CASSLTSGDFNEQFF
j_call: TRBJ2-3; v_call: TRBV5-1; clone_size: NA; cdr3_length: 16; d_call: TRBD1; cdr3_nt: TGCGCCAGCAGCGTCGGGACAGGGACTCTCGTGGATACGCAGTATTTT; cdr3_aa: CASSVGTGTLVDTQYF
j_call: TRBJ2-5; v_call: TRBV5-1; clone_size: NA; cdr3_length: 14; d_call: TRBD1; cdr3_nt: TGCGCCAGCAGCAACCGGGACAGGCGGGAGACCCAGTACTTC; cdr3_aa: CASSNRDRRETQYF